This T cell receptor beta chain was observed in a study of shared clonotypes between healthy human individuals. Study details: Plates per donor: three CD4 naive, three CD4 memory, two CD8 naive, one CD8 memory.

The V segment lost 0 bases and the J segment 8 bases; nucleotides outside the gene matches: 7. Germline V gives CDR1 SGHRS, CDR2 YFSETQ. The CDR3 loop spans 15 amino acids. Deep-level running was used for the assay. Data came from immunoSEQ multiplex PCR; TCRdb stores just in-frame clones and leaves some out. This sample has about 2.3 million clones, with more than 80% found just once. The J gene is TRBJ2-1, the V gene TRBV5-1; 8 bases match TRBD1. This TCR derives from a man in his late teens or twenties in good health. Some clones in this sample may be carry-over from other donors' samples. The specimen sequenced was naive CD4+ T cells from PBMCs. Subset: CD45RA+ positively selected. DNA of the CDR3: TGCGCCAGCAGCTTGGCCCCAGGGGGCGTATATGAGCAGTTCTTC. Translating it yields CASSLAPGGVYEQFF.